This is a list of T cell receptor beta chains from one sample in a study of OX40 agonist ivuxolimab in advanced cancers. Method: immunoSEQ multiplex PCR; TCRdb's copy keeps in-frame clones and lacks some. This table has about 32,000 clones, less than 90% appearing once. The input for sequencing was CD4+ or CD8+ T cells sorted from blood, taken in a trial of the OX40 agonist ivuxolimab. These receptor sequences come from an adult with an advanced solid tumor such as melanoma, head and neck, liver or kidney cancer. Both conserved end residues are part of each CDR3. The D gene is left open where the match is weak. Size tells how often a clone was seen (once, few, many) or the class of an expanded clone, and some rows leave it out.

j_gene,len,d_gene,v_gene,abundance,CDR3aa,CDR3nt
TRBJ1-1,14,NA,TRBV6-5,NA,CASSDFQGNTEAFF,TGTGCCAGCAGTGACTTCCAAGGGAACACTGAAGCTTTCTTT
TRBJ2-5,15,TRBD2,TRBV2,NA,CASSLGLAGVETQYF,TGTGCCAGCAGTCTGGGACTAGCGGGAGTGGAGACCCAGTACTTC
TRBJ2-5,14,NA,TRBV6-1,NA,CATEGAGSQETQYF,TGTGCCACCGAGGGAGCGGGTAGCCAAGAGACCCAGTACTTC
TRBJ1-1,13,TRBD1,TRBV5-1,NA,CASSAGQGAEAFF,TGCGCCAGCAGCGCGGGACAGGGGGCTGAAGCTTTCTTT
TRBJ1-1,15,NA,TRBV18,NA,CASSPMAPGNTEAFF,TGTGCCAGCTCACCAATGGCCCCTGGGAACACTGAAGCTTTCTTT
TRBJ1-1,15,NA,TRBV28,NA,CASSPVGGVNTEAFF,TGTGCCAGCAGTCCCGTGGGCGGGGTTAACACTGAAGCTTTCTTT
TRBJ2-5,15,NA,TRBV11-2,NA,CASSTTGRGEETQYF,TGTGCCAGCAGCACGACCGGGAGAGGGGAAGAGACCCAGTACTTC
TRBJ1-2,15,NA,TRBV29-1,NA,CSVESPGQRNYGYTF,TGCAGCGTCGAATCGCCGGGGCAACGGAACTATGGCTACACCTTC
TRBJ1-1,15,NA,TRBV12-5,few,CASGLAPGKNTEAFF,TGTGCTAGTGGTTTGGCCCCTGGGAAGAACACTGAAGCTTTCTTT
TRBJ2-7,14,TRBD1,TRBV6-5,NA,CASTPGQGGYEQYF,TGTGCCAGCACCCCGGGACAGGGGGGCTACGAGCAGTACTTC
TRBJ2-6,14,NA,TRBV27,NA,CASSLFGGANVLTF,TGTGCCAGCAGTTTATTTGGTGGGGCCAACGTCCTGACTTTC
TRBJ1-2,13,TRBD1,TRBV2,NA,CASSGQGNYGYTF,TGTGCCAGCAGCGGACAGGGAAACTATGGCTACACCTTC
TRBJ2-2,16,TRBD2,TRBV4-1,NA,CASSQDPGGATGELFF,TGCGCCAGCAGCCAAGATCCGGGGGGGGCAACCGGGGAGCTGTTTTTT
TRBJ2-7,12,NA,TRBV29-1,NA,CSVDSQDYEQYF,TGCAGCGTTGATTCGCAGGACTACGAGCAGTACTTC
TRBJ1-1,13,NA,TRBV6-6,NA,CASIPFMNTEAFF,TGTGCCAGCATTCCTTTCATGAACACTGAAGCTTTCTTT
TRBJ1-4,13,NA,TRBV5-4,NA,CASSSGVNEKLFF,TGTGCCAGCAGCTCAGGGGTAAATGAAAAACTGTTTTTT
TRBJ1-1,16,NA,TRBV10-3,once,CAISATEPGLSTEAFF,TGTGCCATCAGTGCTACCGAGCCGGGCCTGAGTACTGAAGCTTTCTTT
TRBJ2-7,13,NA,TRBV6-5,NA,CASSYRGTYEQYF,TGTGCCAGCAGTTATCGGGGAACCTACGAGCAGTACTTC
TRBJ1-1,13,NA,TRBV5-4,NA,CASSLLERTEAFF,TGTGCCAGCAGCTTACTGGAGAGGACTGAAGCTTTCTTT
TRBJ2-7,11,NA,TRBV28,NA,CASSLATEQYF,TGTGCCAGCAGTTTGGCGACGGAGCAGTACTTC
TRBJ2-1,16,NA,TRBV4-2,NA,CASSSLGESSYNEQFF,TGTGCCAGCAGCTCACTGGGGGAGAGCTCCTACAATGAGCAGTTCTTC
TRBJ1-2,15,TRBD1,TRBV4-3,once,CASSQRTGSAYGYTF,TGCGCCAGCAGCCAACGGACAGGCTCGGCCTATGGCTACACCTTC
TRBJ2-3,14,NA,TRBV9,NA,CASSDVPGADTQYF,TGTGCCAGCAGCGACGTACCCGGGGCAGATACGCAGTATTTT
TRBJ2-3,15,TRBD1,TRBV7-9,NA,CASLRDRGFRDTQYF,TGTGCCAGCCTGAGGGACAGGGGTTTTCGAGATACGCAGTATTTT
TRBJ1-1,14,NA,TRBV27,NA,CASSYARENTEAFF,TGTGCCAGCAGTTACGCCAGGGAGAACACTGAAGCTTTCTTT
TRBJ1-3,12,TRBD1,TRBV29-1,NA,CSVPDRGNTIYF,TGCAGCGTGCCGGACAGGGGAAACACCATATATTTT
TRBJ2-7,15,NA,TRBV15,NA,CATSRDQRQFYEQYF,TGTGCCACCAGCAGAGATCAAAGACAGTTCTACGAGCAGTACTTC
TRBJ1-1,15,NA,TRBV6-5,NA,CASSYRRGVYTEAFF,TGTGCCAGCAGTTACCGGAGGGGGGTGTACACTGAAGCTTTCTTT
TRBJ2-3,11,NA,TRBV28,NA,CASSTADTQYF,TGTGCCAGCAGTACGGCAGATACGCAGTATTTT
TRBJ2-7,16,TRBD1,TRBV7-9,NA,CASSPTRTGKRYEQYF,TGTGCCAGCAGCCCCACCCGGACAGGGAAAAGGTACGAGCAGTACTTC
TRBJ2-1,16,TRBD2,TRBV13,NA,CASSPGTSGPYNEQFF,TGTGCCAGCAGCCCCGGGACTAGCGGCCCCTACAATGAGCAGTTCTTC
TRBJ2-3,13,NA,TRBV7-6,NA,CASSERDTDTQYF,TGTGCCAGCAGCGAGCGAGACACAGATACGCAGTATTTT
TRBJ2-7,13,TRBD1,TRBV6-5,NA,CASTERLQGEQYF,TGTGCCAGCACCGAACGGTTACAGGGGGAGCAGTACTTC
TRBJ1-5,16,TRBD1,TRBV4-1,few,CASSQALTGGKQPQHF,TGCGCCAGCAGCCAAGCGCTGACAGGGGGCAAACAGCCCCAGCATTTT
TRBJ2-3,13,NA,TRBV7-3,NA,CASSSQGGDTQYF,TGTGCCAGCAGCTCCCAGGGAGGAGATACGCAGTATTTT
TRBJ1-2,15,NA,TRBV30,once,CAWTGGGALNYGYTF,TGTGCCTGGACAGGCGGGGGGGCCCTGAACTATGGCTACACCTTC
TRBJ1-2,13,NA,TRBV5-1,medium-sized,CASSLGRGYGYTF,TGCGCCAGCAGCTTGGGAAGGGGGTATGGCTACACCTTC
TRBJ2-1,15,NA,TRBV27,NA,CASSLGSWFGDEQFF,TGTGCCAGCAGTTTAGGGTCGTGGTTTGGAGATGAGCAGTTCTTC
TRBJ2-3,14,TRBD1,TRBV5-5,NA,CASSEGQGADTQYF,TGTGCCAGCAGCGAGGGACAGGGGGCGGATACGCAGTATTTT
TRBJ2-1,11,NA,TRBV27,NA,CASSFSNEQFF,TGTGCCAGCAGTTTCTCCAATGAGCAGTTCTTC
TRBJ2-7,16,TRBD1,TRBV4-2,NA,CASSFQSGTGAGEQYF,TGTGCCAGCAGCTTCCAATCCGGGACAGGGGCGGGAGAGCAGTACTTC
TRBJ2-5,15,TRBD1,TRBV6-5,once,CASRETGELKETQYF,TGTGCCAGCAGGGAAACAGGGGAACTAAAAGAGACCCAGTACTTC
TRBJ1-2,11,NA,TRBV5-6,NA,CASSLGIGYTF,TGTGCCAGCAGCTTGGGGATCGGCTACACCTTC
TRBJ2-3,14,TRBD2,TRBV13,NA,CASILAGGTDTQYF,TGTGCCAGCATCTTAGCGGGGGGCACAGATACGCAGTATTTT
TRBJ2-3,15,TRBD2,TRBV5-1,NA,CASSSPAGVVDTQYF,TGCGCCAGCAGCTCCCCAGCGGGAGTGGTAGATACGCAGTATTTT
TRBJ2-3,15,NA,TRBV9,NA,CASSADAPGTDTQYF,TGTGCCAGCAGCGCGGACGCGCCTGGCACAGATACGCAGTATTTT
TRBJ1-6,14,TRBD1,TRBV5-8,NA,CASETGYGNSPLHF,TGTGCCAGCGAGACAGGGTACGGTAATTCACCCCTCCACTTT
TRBJ1-2,17,NA,TRBV28,NA,CASSSLVLAGEIYGYTF,TGTGCCAGCAGTTCGCTCGTTCTCGCAGGGGAAATCTATGGCTACACCTTC
TRBJ2-3,19,TRBD2,TRBV7-3,NA,CASSLNQRASGGYTDTQYF,TGTGCCAGCAGCTTAAATCAACGAGCTAGCGGGGGGTACACAGATACGCAGTATTTT
TRBJ2-5,11,NA,TRBV15,NA,CATSKQETQYF,TGTGCCACCAGCAAACAAGAGACCCAGTACTTC
TRBJ2-5,13,TRBD2,TRBV4-3,NA,CASSRGGQETQYF,TGCGCCAGCAGCCGGGGGGGGCAAGAGACCCAGTACTTC
TRBJ2-1,14,NA,TRBV29-1,NA,CSVEDPGHWNEQFF,TGCAGCGTTGAAGATCCGGGACACTGGAATGAGCAGTTCTTC